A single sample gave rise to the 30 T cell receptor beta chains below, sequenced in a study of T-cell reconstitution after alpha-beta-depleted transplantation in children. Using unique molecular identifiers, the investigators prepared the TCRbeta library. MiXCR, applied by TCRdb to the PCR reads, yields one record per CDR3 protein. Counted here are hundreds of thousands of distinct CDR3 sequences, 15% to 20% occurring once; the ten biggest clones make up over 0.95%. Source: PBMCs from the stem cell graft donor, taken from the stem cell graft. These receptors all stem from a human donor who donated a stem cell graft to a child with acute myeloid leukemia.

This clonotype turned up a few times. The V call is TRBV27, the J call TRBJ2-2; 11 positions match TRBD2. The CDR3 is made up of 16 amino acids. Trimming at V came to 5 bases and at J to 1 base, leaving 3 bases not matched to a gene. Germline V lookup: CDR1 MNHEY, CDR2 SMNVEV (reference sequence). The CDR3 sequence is CASSATSGGNTGELFF. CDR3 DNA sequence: TGTGCCAGCAGTGCCACTAGCGGGGGGAACACCGGGGAGCTGTTTTTT.

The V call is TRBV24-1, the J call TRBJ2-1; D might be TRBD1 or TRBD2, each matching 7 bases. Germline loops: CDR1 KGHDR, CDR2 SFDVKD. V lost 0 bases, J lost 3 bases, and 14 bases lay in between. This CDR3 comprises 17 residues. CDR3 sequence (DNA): TGTGCCACCAGTGATTTGCCTCAGGGGGGGGGCTACAATGAGCAGTTCTTC. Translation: CATSDLPQGGGYNEQFF.

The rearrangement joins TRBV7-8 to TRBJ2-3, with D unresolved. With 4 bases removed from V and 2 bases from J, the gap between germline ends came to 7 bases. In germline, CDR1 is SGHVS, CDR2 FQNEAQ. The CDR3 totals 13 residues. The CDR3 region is CASSWYNTDTQYF. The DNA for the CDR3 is TGTGCCAGCAGCTGGTATAACACAGATACGCAGTATTTT.

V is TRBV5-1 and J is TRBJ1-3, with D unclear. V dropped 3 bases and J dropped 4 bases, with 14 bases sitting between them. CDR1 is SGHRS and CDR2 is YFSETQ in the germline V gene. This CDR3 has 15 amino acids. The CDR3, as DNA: TGCGCCAGCAGCTCCGAATTGGATCCGGGAAACACCATATATTTT. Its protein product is CASSSELDPGNTIYF.

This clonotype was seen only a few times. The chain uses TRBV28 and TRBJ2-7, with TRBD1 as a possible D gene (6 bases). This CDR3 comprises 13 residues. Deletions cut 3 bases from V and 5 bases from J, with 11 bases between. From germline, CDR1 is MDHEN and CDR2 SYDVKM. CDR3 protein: CASSLAGDHEQYV. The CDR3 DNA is TGTGCCAGCAGTTTGGCAGGGGATCACGAGCAGTACGTC.

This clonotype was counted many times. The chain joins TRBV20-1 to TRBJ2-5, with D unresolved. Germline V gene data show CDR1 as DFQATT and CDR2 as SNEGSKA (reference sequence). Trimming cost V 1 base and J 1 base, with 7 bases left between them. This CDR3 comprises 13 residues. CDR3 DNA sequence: TGCAGTGCTAGAGTGAAAGGCCAAGAGACCCAGTACTTC. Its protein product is CSARVKGQETQYF.

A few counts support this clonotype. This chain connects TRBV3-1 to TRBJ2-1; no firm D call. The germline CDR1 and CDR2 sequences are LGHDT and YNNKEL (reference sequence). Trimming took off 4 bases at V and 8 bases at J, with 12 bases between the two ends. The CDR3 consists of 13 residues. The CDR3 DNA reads TGTGCCAGCAGCCCTGTGGTCGTCGATGAGCAGTTCTTC. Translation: CASSPVVVDEQFF.

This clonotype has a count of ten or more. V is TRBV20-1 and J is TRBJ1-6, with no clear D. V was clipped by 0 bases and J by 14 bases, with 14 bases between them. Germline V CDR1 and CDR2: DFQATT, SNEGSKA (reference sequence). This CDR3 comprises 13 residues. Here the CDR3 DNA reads TGCAGTGCTAGAGATGAAATAGGACTATCCCTCCACTTT. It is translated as CSARDEIGLSLHF.

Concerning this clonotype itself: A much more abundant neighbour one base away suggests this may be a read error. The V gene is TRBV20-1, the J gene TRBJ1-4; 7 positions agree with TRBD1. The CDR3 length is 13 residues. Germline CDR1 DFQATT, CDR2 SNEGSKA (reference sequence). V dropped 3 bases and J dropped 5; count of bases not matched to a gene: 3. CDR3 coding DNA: TGCAGTGCTAGCGGGACAGTGAATGAAAAACTGTTTTTT. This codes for CSASGTVNEKLFF.

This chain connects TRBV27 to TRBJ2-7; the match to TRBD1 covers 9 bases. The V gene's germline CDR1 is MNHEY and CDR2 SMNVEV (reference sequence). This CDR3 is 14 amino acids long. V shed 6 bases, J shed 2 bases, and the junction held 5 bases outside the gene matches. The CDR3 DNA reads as TGTGCCAGCAGAAGGGGACAGGGTCCCTACGAGCAGTACTTC. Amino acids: CASRRGQGPYEQYF.

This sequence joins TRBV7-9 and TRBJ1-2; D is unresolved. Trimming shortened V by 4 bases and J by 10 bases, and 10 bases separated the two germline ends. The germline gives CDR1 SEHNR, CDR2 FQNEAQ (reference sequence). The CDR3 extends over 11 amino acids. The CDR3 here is CASSSYKNYTF. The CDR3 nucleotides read TGTGCCAGCAGCTCCTATAAGAACTACACCTTC.

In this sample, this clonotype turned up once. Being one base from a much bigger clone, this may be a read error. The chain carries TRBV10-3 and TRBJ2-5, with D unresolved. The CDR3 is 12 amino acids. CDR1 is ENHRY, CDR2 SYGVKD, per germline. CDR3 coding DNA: TGTGCCATCAGTGGGAGAGGAGAGACCCAGCACTTC. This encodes CAISGRGETQHF.

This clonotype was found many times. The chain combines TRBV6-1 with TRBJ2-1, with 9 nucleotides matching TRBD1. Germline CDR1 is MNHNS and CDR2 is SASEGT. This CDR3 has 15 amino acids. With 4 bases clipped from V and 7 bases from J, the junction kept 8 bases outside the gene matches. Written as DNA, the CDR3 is TGTGCCAGCAGTGGAGGGGACAGGGTGATGAATGAGCAGTTCTTC. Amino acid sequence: CASSGGDRVMNEQFF.

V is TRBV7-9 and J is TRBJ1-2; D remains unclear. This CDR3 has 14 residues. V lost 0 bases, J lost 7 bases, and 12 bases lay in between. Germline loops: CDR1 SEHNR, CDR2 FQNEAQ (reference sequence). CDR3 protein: CASSLARKEAGYTF. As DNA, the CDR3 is TGTGCCAGCAGCTTAGCGAGAAAGGAAGCTGGCTACACCTTC.

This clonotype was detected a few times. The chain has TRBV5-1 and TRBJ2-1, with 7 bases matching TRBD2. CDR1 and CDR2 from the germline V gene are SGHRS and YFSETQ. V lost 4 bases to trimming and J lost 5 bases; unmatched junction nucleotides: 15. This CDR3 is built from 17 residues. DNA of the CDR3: TGCGCCAGCAGCCTACGATCTCTCCGGGACTATAACAATGAGCAGTTCTTC. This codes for CASSLRSLRDYNNEQFF. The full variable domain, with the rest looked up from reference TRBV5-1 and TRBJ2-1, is KAGVTQTPRYLIKTRGQQVTLSCSPISGHRSVSWYQQTPGQGLQFLFEYFSETQRNKGNFPGRFSGRQFSNSRSEMNVSTLELGDSALYLCASSLRSLRDYNNEQFFGPGTRLTVL.

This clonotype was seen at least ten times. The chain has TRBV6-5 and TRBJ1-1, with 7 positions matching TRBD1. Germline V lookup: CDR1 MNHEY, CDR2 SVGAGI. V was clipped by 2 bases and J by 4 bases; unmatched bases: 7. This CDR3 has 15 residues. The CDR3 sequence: CASSYDGRGSTEAFF. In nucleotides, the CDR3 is TGTGCCAGCAGTTACGATGGCAGGGGGTCCACTGAAGCTTTCTTT.

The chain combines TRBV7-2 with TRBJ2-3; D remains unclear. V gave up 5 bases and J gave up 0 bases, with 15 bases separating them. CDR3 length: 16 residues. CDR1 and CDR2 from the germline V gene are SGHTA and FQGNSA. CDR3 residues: CASSPSQLVSTDTQYF. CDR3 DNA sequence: TGTGCCAGCAGCCCCTCCCAATTAGTTAGCACAGATACGCAGTATTTT. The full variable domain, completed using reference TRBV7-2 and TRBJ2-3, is GAGVSQSPSNKVTEKGKDVELRCDPISGHTALYWYRQSLGQGLEFLIYFQGNSAPDKSGLPSDRFSAERTGGSVSTLTIQRTQQEDSAVYLCASSPSQLVSTDTQYFGPGTRLTVL.

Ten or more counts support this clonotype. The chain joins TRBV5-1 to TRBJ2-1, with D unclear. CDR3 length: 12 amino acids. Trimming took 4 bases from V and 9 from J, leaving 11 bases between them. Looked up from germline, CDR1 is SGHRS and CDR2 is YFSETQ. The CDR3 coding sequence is TGCGCCAGCAGCAGGTCTGCCAGTGAGCAGTTCTTC. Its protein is CASSRSASEQFF.

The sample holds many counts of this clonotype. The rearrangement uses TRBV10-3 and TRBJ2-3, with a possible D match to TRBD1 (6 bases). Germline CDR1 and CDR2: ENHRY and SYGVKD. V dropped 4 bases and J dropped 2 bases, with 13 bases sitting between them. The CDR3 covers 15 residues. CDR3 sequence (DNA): TGTGCCATCAGTGGCCCGGGACAATACACAGATACGCAGTATTTT. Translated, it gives CAISGPGQYTDTQYF.

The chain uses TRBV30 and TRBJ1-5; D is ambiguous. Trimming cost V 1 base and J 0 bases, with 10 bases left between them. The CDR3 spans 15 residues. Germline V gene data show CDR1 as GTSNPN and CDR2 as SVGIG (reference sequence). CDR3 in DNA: TGTGCCTGGAGTGCCCTCCATTTTAGCAATCAGCCCCAGCATTTT. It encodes CAWSALHFSNQPQHF.

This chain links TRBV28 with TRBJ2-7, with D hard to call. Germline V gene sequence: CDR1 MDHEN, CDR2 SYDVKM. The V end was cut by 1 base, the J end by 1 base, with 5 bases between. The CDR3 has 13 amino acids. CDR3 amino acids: CASSLYGSYEQYV. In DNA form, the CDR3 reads TGTGCCAGCAGTTTATATGGATCCTACGAGCAGTACGTC.

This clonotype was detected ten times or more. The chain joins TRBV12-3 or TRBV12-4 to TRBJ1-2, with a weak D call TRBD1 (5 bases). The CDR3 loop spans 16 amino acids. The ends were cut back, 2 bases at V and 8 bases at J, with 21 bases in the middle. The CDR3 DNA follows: TGTGCCAGCAGTTTAACAGGTCCTAATAAAAATGCCGGCTACACCTTC. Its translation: CASSLTGPNKNAGYTF.

CDR3 coding DNA: TGTGCCAGCAGTTTTTCCCTCCCCGGGGGACAAGAGACCCAGTACTTC. Translating it yields CASSFSLPGGQETQYF. The rearrangement links TRBV7-7 to TRBJ2-5; maybe TRBD2 (6 bases). The V and J ends lost 6 bases and 2 bases respectively, with 19 bases between them. Germline values: CDR1 SSHAT, CDR2 FNYEAQ (reference sequence). The CDR3 consists of 16 residues.

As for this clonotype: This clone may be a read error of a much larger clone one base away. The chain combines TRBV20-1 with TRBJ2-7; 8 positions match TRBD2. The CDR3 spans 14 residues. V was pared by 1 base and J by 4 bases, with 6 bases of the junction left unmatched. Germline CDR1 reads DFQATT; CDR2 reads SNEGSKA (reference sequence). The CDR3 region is CSARGQASGYEQYF. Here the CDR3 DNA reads TGCAGTGCTAGAGGTCAGGCTAGCGGGTACGAGCAGTACTTC.

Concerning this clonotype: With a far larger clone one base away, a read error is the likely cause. CDR3 region: CASSLTWNTEAFF. The CDR3 DNA is TGTGCCAGCAGCTTAACATGGAACACTGAAGCTTTCTTT. The chain has TRBV7-6 and TRBJ1-1; D gene ambiguous. Germline values: CDR1 SGHVS, CDR2 FNYEAQ. V lost 2 bases and J lost 1, with 5 bases in between. The CDR3 is 13 amino acids.

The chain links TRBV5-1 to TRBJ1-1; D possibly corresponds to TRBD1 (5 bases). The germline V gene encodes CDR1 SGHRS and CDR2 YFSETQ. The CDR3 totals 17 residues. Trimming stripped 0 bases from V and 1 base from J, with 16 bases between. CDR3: CASSLVGPTGGNTEAFF. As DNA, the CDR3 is TGCGCCAGCAGCTTGGTGGGACCGACTGGCGGGAACACTGAAGCTTTCTTT.

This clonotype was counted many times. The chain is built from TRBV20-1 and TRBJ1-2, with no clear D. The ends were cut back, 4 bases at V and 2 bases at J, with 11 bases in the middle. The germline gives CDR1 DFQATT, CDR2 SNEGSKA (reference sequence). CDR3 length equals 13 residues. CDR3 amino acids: CSATQLSNYGYTF. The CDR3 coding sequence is TGCAGTGCTACCCAGCTCAGCAACTATGGCTACACCTTC.

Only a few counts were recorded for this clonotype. In DNA, the CDR3 is TGTGCCAGCAGCTTAGAGGGGAGGAGAAACACCGGGGAGCTGTTTTTT. Translating it yields CASSLEGRRNTGELFF. This sequence joins TRBV5-6 and TRBJ2-2, with D perhaps matching TRBD2 (6 bases). V lost 2 bases and J 2 bases, leaving 13 bases between the germline ends. CDR3 length: 16 amino acids. Germline CDR1 SGHDT, CDR2 YYEEEE.

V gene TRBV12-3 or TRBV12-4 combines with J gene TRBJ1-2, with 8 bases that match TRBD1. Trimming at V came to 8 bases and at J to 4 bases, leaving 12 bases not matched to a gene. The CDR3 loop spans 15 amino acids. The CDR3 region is CASLKTGVLGYGYTF. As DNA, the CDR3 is TGTGCCAGCCTCAAGACAGGGGTACTAGGCTATGGCTACACCTTC.

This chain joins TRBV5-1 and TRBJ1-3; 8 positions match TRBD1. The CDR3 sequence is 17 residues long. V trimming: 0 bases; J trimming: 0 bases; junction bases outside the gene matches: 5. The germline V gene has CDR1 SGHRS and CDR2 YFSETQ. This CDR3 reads CASSLGTGGDSGNTIYF. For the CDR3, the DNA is TGCGCCAGCAGCTTGGGTACAGGGGGAGACTCTGGAAACACCATATATTTT.